A single sample gave rise to the 11 T cell receptor beta chains below, sequenced in a study of T-cell memory formation after mild COVID-19. TCRdb called the 5' RACE reads again in MiXCR, with one record for every CDR3 protein. This sample yields around 310,000 distinct CDR3 sequences, of which roughly an eighth are seen a single time; 21% belongs to the top ten. Input material: PBMCs or a T cell subset sorted from them (not recorded which). These receptors originate from a man between 18 and 35 years old who had mild COVID-19 (a few samples of this study predate the infection). Cell type and time point are not known.

In its sample, this clonotype was seen a few times. This sequence joins TRBV15 and TRBJ2-3; the D call may be TRBD1 or TRBD2 (6 bases each). The germline gives CDR1 LNHNV, CDR2 YYDKDF (reference sequence). The ends were cut back, 5 bases at V and 6 bases at J, with 15 bases in the middle. The CDR3 loop spans 14 amino acids. The CDR3 spells CATSGGQGSDTQYF. Here the CDR3 DNA reads TGTGCCACCAGCGGGGGGCAAGGTTCGGATACGCAGTATTTT. Drawing the rest from reference TRBV15 and TRBJ2-3, the complete variable domain is DAMVIQNPRYQVTQFGKPVTLSCSQTLNHNVMYWYQQKSSQAPKLLFHYYDKDFNNEADTPDNFQSRRPNTSFCFLDIRSPGLGDTAMYLCATSGGQGSDTQYFGPGTRLTVL.

This clonotype was seen repeatedly, ten times or more. V usage is TRBV5-6 and J usage is TRBJ2-3; D not certain. There are 12 residues in the CDR3. Germline values: CDR1 SGHDT, CDR2 YYEEEE. Trimming cost V 4 bases and J 0 bases, with 3 bases left between them. The CDR3 region has the DNA TGTGCCAGCAGCATTAGCACAGATACGCAGTATTTT. This gives the protein CASSISTDTQYF.

The genes are TRBV6-2 or TRBV6-3 and TRBJ2-7; unclear D gene. The CDR3 has 11 residues. V was pared by 5 bases and J by 2 bases, with 4 bases between. Germline assignment: CDR1 MNHEY and CDR2 SVGEGT. The chain's CDR3 is CASSDAYEQYV. CDR3 DNA sequence: TGTGCCAGCAGTGACGCCTACGAGCAGTACGTC.

The chain couples TRBV6-5 to TRBJ1-2; TRBD1 aligns across 9 bases. The germline CDR1 and CDR2 sequences are MNHEY and SVGAGI. The CDR3 spans 14 residues. J gave up 8 bases and V 6 bases, and 10 bases lay outside the gene matches. The CDR3 DNA reads TGTGCCAGCAGGTTGGACAGGGGCTTTCGAGGCTACACCTTC. Translation gives CASRLDRGFRGYTF.

V gene TRBV3-1 combines with J gene TRBJ2-1; D gene uncertain. The length of the CDR3 is 14 residues. The V gene's germline CDR1 is LGHDT and CDR2 YNNKEL (reference sequence). V shed 4 bases and J shed 2 bases, with 9 bases lying between them. The CDR3 sequence is CASSPRTAYNEQFF. The CDR3 DNA sequence: TGTGCCAGCAGCCCTCGGACGGCCTACAATGAGCAGTTCTTC.

The V and J genes are TRBV19 and TRBJ1-2, with D possibly matching TRBD1 (5 bases). Germline V gene lookup returns CDR1 LNHDA and CDR2 SQIVND (reference sequence). Trimming removed 6 bases from V and 8 bases from J, with 25 bases in between. The CDR3 runs 16 residues. CDR3 in amino acids: CASSALGYGTGRGYTF. The CDR3 DNA sequence: TGTGCCAGTAGCGCTCTCGGTTACGGGACCGGCAGGGGCTACACCTTC.

This chain links TRBV12-3 or TRBV12-4 with TRBJ2-2; D ambiguous. This CDR3 comprises 14 residues. The ends were cut back, 7 bases at V and 1 base at J, with 10 bases in the middle. The CDR3 loop is CASKLRKNTGELFF. The CDR3 DNA sequence: TGTGCCAGCAAGTTGCGGAAGAACACCGGGGAGCTGTTTTTT.

This clonotype was found a few times. The V gene is TRBV12-3 or TRBV12-4, the J gene TRBJ1-2, with a tentative D call TRBD1 (6 bases). V was cut by 7 bases and J by 2 bases, with 11 bases left in between. The CDR3 length is 13 residues. CDR3 sequence: CASTNGQNYGYTF. CDR3 nucleotides: TGTGCCAGCACCAATGGACAGAACTATGGCTACACCTTC.

In DNA form, the CDR3 reads TGCAGTGCTAGACAGGACTATGGCTACACCTTC. It is translated as CSARQDYGYTF. This chain links TRBV20-1 with TRBJ1-2; D gene uncertain. V gave up 2 bases and J gave up 3 bases, with 4 bases separating them. Germline lookup yields CDR1 DFQATT and CDR2 SNEGSKA (reference sequence). CDR3 length equals 11 residues.

The chain recombines TRBV23-1 with TRBJ2-7; 7 bases line up with TRBD1. TRBV23-1 is designated an ORF whose function remains uncertain. V lost 0 bases to trimming and J lost 6 bases; unmatched junction nucleotides: 5. CDR3 length equals 14 residues. CDR3 sequence (DNA): TGCGCCAGCAGTCAATCTGGGACAGCGTTCGAGCAGTACTTC. This gives the protein CASSQSGTAFEQYF.

This clonotype was counted many times. This sequence joins TRBV5-1 and TRBJ2-7; 7 positions agree with TRBD2. From germline, CDR1 is SGHRS and CDR2 YFSETQ. The CDR3 covers 14 residues. V shed 4 bases, J shed 2 bases, and the junction held 6 bases outside the gene matches. The CDR3: CASSPGGGPYEQYF. CDR3 nucleotides: TGCGCCAGCAGCCCGGGGGGTGGTCCCTACGAGCAGTACTTC.